This is a list of T cell receptor beta chains from one sample in a study of regulatory T cells in long-lasting Graves disease. One entry per CDR3 protein, called by TCRdb with MiXCR from the multiplex PCR reads. The table lists hundreds of thousands of distinct CDR3 sequences, 18% of them singletons, with about 36% in the top ten. Sequenced here: peripheral blood mononuclear cells (PBMCs), sampled at new diagnosis, from a patient treated with antithyroid drugs. The receptors come from a female donor with Graves disease. CDR3s include the opening cysteine and the closing phenylalanine or tryptophan. A D gene is named only where the DNA matches it firmly.

j_call d_call v_call cdr3_aa
TRBJ2-1 TRBD2 TRBV18 CASSPGIAGYSYNEQFF
TRBJ2-1 NA TRBV2 CASSGGRESLYNEQFF
TRBJ2-4 NA TRBV4-1 CASSQKRAVGQGLKNIQYF
TRBJ2-1 NA TRBV20-1 CSARDLSGGFYNEQFF
TRBJ2-2 NA TRBV12-3/TRBV12-4 CASSFGSGHITGELFF
TRBJ2-3 NA TRBV28 CASSPLKGVADTQYF
TRBJ1-6 NA TRBV13 CASSLGHPTESPLHF
TRBJ1-5 NA TRBV10-3 CAISAAYSNQPQHF
TRBJ2-7 TRBD2 TRBV9 CASSGYSGRADEQYF
TRBJ2-3 NA TRBV5-5 CASSLEIRTDTQYF
TRBJ1-3 NA TRBV10-1 CASSESRFSSGNTIYF
TRBJ2-3 NA TRBV30 CAWSAARDTQYF
TRBJ2-7 TRBD2 TRBV11-3 CASSLASSGSYEQYF
TRBJ1-6 NA TRBV27 CASSIIQGNSPLHF
TRBJ1-5 TRBD1 TRBV28 CASSWGQGYSNQPQHF
TRBJ2-1 TRBD2 TRBV12-3/TRBV12-4 CASRRTSGRASYNEQFF